Sequencing of this T cell receptor beta chain was carried out in a study of TIL therapy for anti-PD-1-resistant metastatic lung cancer. Across the whole study: Patients then received nivolumab; progressors got lymphodepletion, TIL and IL-2. Median patient age was approximately 59, ranging about 35-80 years. Study results and caveats: The baseline peripheral repertoire was partially replaced by infused TIL clonotypes that later decayed.

The CDR3 sequence is 15 residues long. V lost 3 bases and J lost 0, with 9 bases in between. Germline lookup yields CDR1 SGDLS and CDR2 YYNGEE. A word on this clone: The antigen remains undetermined.

Time point of the sample: pre-treatment sample, taken before nivolumab and TIL therapy. Patients were adults with stage 4 NSCLC. This was the immunoSEQ v3 assay. Here immunoSEQ multiplex PCR was the method, and the copy in TCRdb shows in-frame clones only, minus some. This sample carries approximately 50,000 clones, roughly four fifths of them seen once, and the ten largest clones take nearly 3%. Sequenced here: blood, sampled at baseline. This sequence was found in a person aged 25-80 years with non-small cell lung cancer. The chain is built from TRBV9 and TRBJ2-2; D unclear. The CDR3 reads CASSERAANTGELFF. CDR3 DNA: TGTGCCAGCAGCGAAAGGGCAGCGAACACCGGGGAGCTGTTTTTT.